The clone carrying this T cell receptor (beta chain) was seen once. This specimen belongs to a study of blood T cell repertoires in COVID-19. This CDR3 has 16 residues. CDR1 and CDR2 from the germline V gene are SGHDN and FVKESK. The J segment lost 4 bases and the V segment lost 3 bases, leaving 9 bases of the junction unmatched. Generated by immunoSEQ multiplex PCR, the TCRdb table keeps only in-frame clones and is missing some. Of under 150,000 clones listed, 65% to 85% were seen once; the top ten hold under 2.5%. The sequence derives from a man aged 70-80 years with acute or convalescent COVID-19. Specimen: peripheral blood. The genes are TRBV14 and TRBJ1-2; 9 nucleotides line up with TRBD1. CDR3 residues: CASSQIPGQGSYGYTF. The CDR3 DNA follows: TGTGCCAGCAGCCAGATTCCGGGACAGGGTAGCTATGGCTACACCTTC.